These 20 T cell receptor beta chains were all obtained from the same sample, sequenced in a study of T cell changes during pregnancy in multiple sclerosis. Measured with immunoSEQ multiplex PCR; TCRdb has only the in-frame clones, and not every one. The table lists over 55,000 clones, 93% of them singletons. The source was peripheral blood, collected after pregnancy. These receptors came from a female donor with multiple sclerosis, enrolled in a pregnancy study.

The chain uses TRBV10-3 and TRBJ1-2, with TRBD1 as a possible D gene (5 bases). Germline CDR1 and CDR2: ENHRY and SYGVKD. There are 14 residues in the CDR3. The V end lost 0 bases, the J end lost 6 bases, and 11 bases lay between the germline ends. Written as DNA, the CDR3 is TGTGCCATCAGTGAGTCGACCCGGGGGGATGGCTACACCTTC. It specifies CAISESTRGDGYTF.

CDR3 bases: TGCGCCAGCAGCCTGGGTGCTGGAGGGATCAATCAGCCCCAGCATTTT. It translates to CASSLGAGGINQPQHF. V and J are TRBV4-1 and TRBJ1-5; no firm D call. Germline V CDR1 and CDR2: MGHRA, YSYEKL. Trimming took 4 bases from V and 3 from J, leaving 16 bases between them. This CDR3 has 16 residues.

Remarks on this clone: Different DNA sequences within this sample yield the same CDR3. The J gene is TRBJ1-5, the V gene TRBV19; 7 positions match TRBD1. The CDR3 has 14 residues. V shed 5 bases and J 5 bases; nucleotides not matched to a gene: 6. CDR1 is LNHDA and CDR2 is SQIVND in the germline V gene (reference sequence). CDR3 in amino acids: CASSLRQGHQPQHF. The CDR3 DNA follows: TGTGCCAGTAGTCTCCGACAGGGCCATCAGCCCCAGCATTTT. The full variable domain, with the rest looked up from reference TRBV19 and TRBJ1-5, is DGGITQSPKYLFRKEGQNVTLSCEQNLNHDAMYWYRQDPGQGLRLIYYSQIVNDFQKGDIAEGYSVSREKKESFPLTVTSAQKNPTAFYLCASSLRQGHQPQHFGDGTRLSIL.

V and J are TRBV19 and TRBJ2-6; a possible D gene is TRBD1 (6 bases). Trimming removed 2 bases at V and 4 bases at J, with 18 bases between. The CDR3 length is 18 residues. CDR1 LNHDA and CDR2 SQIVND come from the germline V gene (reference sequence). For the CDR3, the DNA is TGTGCCAGTAGTATAAAAGGGGGTTTGGTATCAGGGGCCAACGTCCTGACTTTC. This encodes CASSIKGGLVSGANVLTF.

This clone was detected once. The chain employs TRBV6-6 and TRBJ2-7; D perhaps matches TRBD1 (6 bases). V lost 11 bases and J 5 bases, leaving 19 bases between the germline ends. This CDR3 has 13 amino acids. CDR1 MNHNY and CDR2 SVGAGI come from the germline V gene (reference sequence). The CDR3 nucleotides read TGTGCCTCCGAACAGGGTGTTAAGAACGAGCAGTACTTC. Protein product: CASEQGVKNEQYF.

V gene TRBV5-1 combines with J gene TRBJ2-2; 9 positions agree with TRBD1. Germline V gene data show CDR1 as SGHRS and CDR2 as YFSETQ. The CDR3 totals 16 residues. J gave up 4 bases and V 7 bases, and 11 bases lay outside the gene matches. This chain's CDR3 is CASRTPGQGFTGELFF. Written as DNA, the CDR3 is TGCGCCAGCCGAACCCCGGGACAGGGATTCACCGGGGAGCTGTTTTTT.

CDR3 sequence reads: CASSPRTSGTSYNEQFF. In nucleotides, the CDR3 is TGTGCCAGCAGTCCCCGGACTAGCGGGACTTCCTACAATGAGCAGTTCTTC. The rearrangement links TRBV28 to TRBJ2-1, with 12 positions matching TRBD2. Trimming took 5 bases from V and 1 from J; bases not matched to a gene: 6. The germline V gene has CDR1 MDHEN and CDR2 SYDVKM. The CDR3 covers 17 residues.

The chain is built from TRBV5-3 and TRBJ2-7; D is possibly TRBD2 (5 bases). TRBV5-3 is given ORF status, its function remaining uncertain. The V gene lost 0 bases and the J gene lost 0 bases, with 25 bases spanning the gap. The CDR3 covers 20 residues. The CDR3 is CARSLVSAPESAGYSYEQYF. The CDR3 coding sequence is TGTGCCAGAAGCTTGGTGTCGGCCCCGGAGAGTGCGGGTTACTCCTACGAGCAGTACTTC.

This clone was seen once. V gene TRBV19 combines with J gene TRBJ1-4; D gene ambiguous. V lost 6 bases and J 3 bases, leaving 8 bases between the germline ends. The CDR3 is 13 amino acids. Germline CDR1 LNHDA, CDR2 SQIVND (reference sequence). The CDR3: CASRPGSNEKLFF. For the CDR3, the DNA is TGTGCCAGTAGACCCGGGTCTAATGAAAAACTGTTTTTT.

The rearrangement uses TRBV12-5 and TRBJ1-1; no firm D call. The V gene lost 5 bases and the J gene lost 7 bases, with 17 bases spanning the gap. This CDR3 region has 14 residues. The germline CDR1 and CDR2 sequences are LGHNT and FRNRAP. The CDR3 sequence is CASGLSGSRGEAFF. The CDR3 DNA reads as TGTGCTAGTGGTCTCTCCGGGTCCCGGGGTGAAGCTTTCTTT.

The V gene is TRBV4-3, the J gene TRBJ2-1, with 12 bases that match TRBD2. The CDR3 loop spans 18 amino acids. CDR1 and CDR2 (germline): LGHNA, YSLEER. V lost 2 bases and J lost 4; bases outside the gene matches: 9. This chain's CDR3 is CASSQMRGTSGFYNEQFF. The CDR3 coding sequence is TGCGCCAGCAGCCAAATGAGGGGGACTAGCGGGTTTTACAATGAGCAGTTCTTC.

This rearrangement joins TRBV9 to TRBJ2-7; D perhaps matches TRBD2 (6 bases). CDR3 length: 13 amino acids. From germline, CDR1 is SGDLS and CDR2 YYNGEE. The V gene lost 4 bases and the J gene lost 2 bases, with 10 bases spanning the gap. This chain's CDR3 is CASSRGVAYEQYF. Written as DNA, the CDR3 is TGTGCCAGCAGCCGCGGGGTCGCCTACGAGCAGTACTTC.

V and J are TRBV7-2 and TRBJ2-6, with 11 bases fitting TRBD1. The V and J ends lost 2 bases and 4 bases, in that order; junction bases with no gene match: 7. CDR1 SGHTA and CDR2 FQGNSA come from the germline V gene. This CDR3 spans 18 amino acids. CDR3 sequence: CASSLLGQGALGANVLTF. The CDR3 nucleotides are TGTGCCAGCAGCTTACTTGGACAGGGGGCTTTGGGGGCCAACGTCCTGACTTTC.

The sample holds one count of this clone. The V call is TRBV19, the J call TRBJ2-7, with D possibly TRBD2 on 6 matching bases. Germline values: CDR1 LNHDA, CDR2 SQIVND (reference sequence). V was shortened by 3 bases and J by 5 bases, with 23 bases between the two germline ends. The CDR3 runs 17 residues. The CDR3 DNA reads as TGTGCCAGTAGTATGGCGGGATGGACTACCGAGAGGGACGAGCAGTACTTC. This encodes CASSMAGWTTERDEQYF.

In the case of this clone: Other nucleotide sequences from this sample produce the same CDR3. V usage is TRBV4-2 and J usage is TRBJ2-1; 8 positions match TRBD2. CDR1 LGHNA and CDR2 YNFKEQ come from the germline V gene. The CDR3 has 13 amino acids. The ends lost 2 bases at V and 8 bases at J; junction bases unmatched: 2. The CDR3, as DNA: TGTGCCAGCAGCCAAACGGGGGGGCATGAGCAGTTCTTC. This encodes CASSQTGGHEQFF.

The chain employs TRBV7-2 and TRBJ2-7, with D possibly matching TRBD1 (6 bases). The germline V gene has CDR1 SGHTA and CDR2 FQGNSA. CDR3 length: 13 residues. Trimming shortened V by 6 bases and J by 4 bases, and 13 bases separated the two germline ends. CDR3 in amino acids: CASRSTGFYEQYF. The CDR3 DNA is TGTGCCAGCAGATCGACAGGATTTTACGAGCAGTACTTC.

CDR3 protein: CASSPRLLNTEAFF. CDR3 coding DNA: TGTGCCAGCAGCCCCCGCCTACTGAACACTGAAGCTTTCTTT. The chain combines TRBV9 with TRBJ1-1; D gene unclear. Trimming removed 4 bases from V and 0 bases from J, with 10 bases in between. In germline, CDR1 is SGDLS, CDR2 YYNGEE. This CDR3 comprises 14 residues.

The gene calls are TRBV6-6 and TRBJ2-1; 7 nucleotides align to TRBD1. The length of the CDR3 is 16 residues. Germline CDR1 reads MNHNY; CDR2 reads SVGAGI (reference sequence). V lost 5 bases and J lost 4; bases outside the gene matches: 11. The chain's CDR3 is CASSNDRVGAYNEQFF. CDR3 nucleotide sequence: TGTGCCAGCAGTAATGACAGGGTTGGGGCGTACAATGAGCAGTTCTTC.

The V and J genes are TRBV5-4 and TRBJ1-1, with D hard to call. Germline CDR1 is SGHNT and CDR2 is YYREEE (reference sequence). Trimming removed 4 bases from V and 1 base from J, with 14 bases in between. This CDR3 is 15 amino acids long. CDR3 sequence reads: CASSPTEPQNTEAFF. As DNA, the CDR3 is TGTGCCAGCAGCCCAACAGAACCGCAGAACACTGAAGCTTTCTTT. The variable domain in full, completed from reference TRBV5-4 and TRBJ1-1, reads ETGVTQSPTHLIKTRGQQVTLRCSSQSGHNTVSWYQQALGQGPQFIFQYYREEENGRGNFPPRFSGLQFPNYSSELNVNALELDDSALYLCASSPTEPQNTEAFFGQGTRLTVV.

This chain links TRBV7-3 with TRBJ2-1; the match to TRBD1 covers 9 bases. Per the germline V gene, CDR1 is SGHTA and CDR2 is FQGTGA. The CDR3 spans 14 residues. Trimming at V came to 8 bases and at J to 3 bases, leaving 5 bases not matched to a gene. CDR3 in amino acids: CASGRDRDYNEQFF. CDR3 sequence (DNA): TGTGCCAGCGGTCGGGACAGGGACTACAATGAGCAGTTCTTC.